The TCR beta chain under discussion was sequenced for a study of T cell responses to AZD1222 COVID-19 vaccine. Profiled with immunoSEQ multiplex PCR; TCRdb holds only in-frame clones, not every one. The top ten hold around 0.98% of the sample, which has over 150,000 clones, approximately 92% seen once. CDR1 and CDR2 (germline): GTSNPN, SVGIG (reference sequence). This CDR3 has 17 amino acids. The rearrangement links TRBV30 to TRBJ2-2; D may be TRBD2 (6 bases). The receptor was derived from an adult who received the MenACWY meningococcal vaccine as a control. The input for sequencing was peripheral blood, taken 28 days after the second dose of the MenACWY control vaccine. Written as DNA, the CDR3 is TGTGCTTGCAGCCCAAAACCGGGAGCCAGCCCCACCGGGGAGCTGTTTTTT. Amino acid sequence: CACSPKPGASPTGELFF.